A selection of T cell receptor beta chains follows, all from one sample in a study of blood T cell repertoires in COVID-19. Profiling relied on immunoSEQ multiplex PCR, and the TCRdb table lists in-frame clones only, not all of them. Among 130,000 to 150,000 clones, roughly three quarters were seen once, and the ten largest hold roughly 4.3%. Sequencing used peripheral blood. The receptors stem from a man aged 55 to 70 with acute or convalescent COVID-19. The CDR3 runs from the conserved cysteine through the conserved F or W. A D gene is named only where the DNA matches it firmly. Clone size is not always given. Where it is, it says once, few, many or a class for expanded clones.

D gene,clone size,J gene,V gene,CDR3 DNA,CDR3 protein
TRBD2,.,TRBJ2-5,TRBV30,TGTGCCTGGAGACTAGCGGGAGCCCAACAAGAGACCCAGTACTTC,CAWRLAGAQQETQYF
TRBD1,.,TRBJ2-7,TRBV28,TGTGCCAGCACTACCGTCAGTTGGGGACAGGGGACCTCCTACGAGCAGTACTTC,CASTTVSWGQGTSYEQYF
TRBD2,.,TRBJ2-7,TRBV7-9,TGTGCCAGCAGCCCCTTCGGGGGGGGTGGACGCGAGCAGTACTTC,CASSPFGGGGREQYF
.,.,TRBJ2-3,TRBV5-1,TGCGCCAGCAGCTTGGAACAGGTGGGCACAGATACGCAGTATTTT,CASSLEQVGTDTQYF
.,.,TRBJ1-2,TRBV19,TGTGCCAGTAGTATGGCGGGTAATAACTATGGCTACACCTTC,CASSMAGNNYGYTF
TRBD1,once,TRBJ1-1,TRBV6-5,TGTGCCAGCAGTTCCCAGGGGGCCGGCACTGAAGCTTTCTTT,CASSSQGAGTEAFF
.,.,TRBJ1-6,TRBV7-9,TGTGCCAGCAGCGAATCCAGGAAAGCCTATAATTCACCCCTCCACTTT,CASSESRKAYNSPLHF
TRBD1,.,TRBJ1-5,TRBV6-2/TRBV6-3,TGTGCCAGCAGTCCCCGGGACAGGGTGGGGCAGCCCCAGCATTTT,CASSPRDRVGQPQHF
.,.,TRBJ2-1,TRBV6-2/TRBV6-3,TGTGCCAGCAGTCCGAGCACCTACAATGAGCAGTTCTTC,CASSPSTYNEQFF
TRBD2,.,TRBJ2-1,TRBV18,TGTGCCAGCTCCCCCCCACTAGCGGGCCTCTACAATGAGCAGTTCTTC,CASSPPLAGLYNEQFF
TRBD1,once,TRBJ2-5,TRBV11-3,TGTGCCAGCAGTCCACAGGGGTTCGAGACCCAGTACTTC,CASSPQGFETQYF
.,.,TRBJ2-5,TRBV5-6,TGTGCCAGCAGCTTGGGAGTGTACCCCCAAGAGACCCAGTACTTC,CASSLGVYPQETQYF
.,.,TRBJ2-5,TRBV5-1,TGCGCCAGCAGCTACAATCCGGGACTGGAAGAGACCCAGTACTTC,CASSYNPGLEETQYF
.,.,TRBJ2-5,TRBV7-8,TGTGCCAGCAGCTTGTATAGCGTCGGGGAGACCCAGTACTTC,CASSLYSVGETQYF
.,few,TRBJ2-1,TRBV7-8,TGTGCCAGCGGCGCCGGGGGGCGAGAGCAGTTCTTC,CASGAGGREQFF
TRBD2,.,TRBJ2-1,TRBV5-1,TGCGCCAGCAGCTCTCGACTAGCGTCCTACAATGAGCAGTTCTTC,CASSSRLASYNEQFF
.,.,TRBJ1-2,TRBV2,TGTGCCAGCAGTGACTCGGAGTTTACAGGGAAGTTTGGCTACACCTTC,CASSDSEFTGKFGYTF
TRBD1,.,TRBJ1-2,TRBV6-5,TGTGCCAGCAGTTACAGCACAGGGGGTAACTATGGCTACACCTTC,CASSYSTGGNYGYTF
.,.,TRBJ1-6,TRBV9,TGTGCCAGCAGCGTAGGACAGGATTCACCCCTCCACTTT,CASSVGQDSPLHF
.,once,TRBJ1-1,TRBV5-4,TGTGCCAGCAGCGGGGGGGCGCGAACTGAAGCTTTCTTT,CASSGGARTEAFF
.,.,TRBJ1-4,TRBV7-9,TGTGCCAGCAGCTTAGCGGGGGGGACTAATGAAAAACTGTTTTTT,CASSLAGGTNEKLFF
TRBD1,.,TRBJ1-5,TRBV3-1/TRBV3-2,TGTGCCAGCAGCCCCGGGACAGGGGGCCTTCAGCCCCAGCATTTT,CASSPGTGGLQPQHF
.,.,TRBJ2-3,TRBV9,TGTGCCAGCAGCGTAGATTTAGCCCCAGATACGCAGTATTTT,CASSVDLAPDTQYF
.,few,TRBJ2-7,TRBV18,TGTGCCAGCTCACCAGCGGCAGCCTACGAGCAGTACTTC,CASSPAAAYEQYF
TRBD1,.,TRBJ2-7,TRBV28,TGTGCCAGCAGCTCAACGGGGACAGGGGCCTACTACGAGCAGTACTTC,CASSSTGTGAYYEQYF
TRBD2,.,TRBJ2-5,TRBV3-1/TRBV3-2,TGTGCCAGCAGGGGACTAAGCGGGAGGATAAGAGAGACCCAGTACTTC,CASRGLSGRIRETQYF
.,few,TRBJ2-1,TRBV27,TGTGCCAGCAGTTTTGGTCTAGACTACAATGAGCAGTTCTTC,CASSFGLDYNEQFF
TRBD2,.,TRBJ2-3,TRBV3-1/TRBV3-2,TGTGCCAGCAGCCTGATGTGGGAGGGACTCCTGTATTTT,CASSLMWEGLLYF
.,few,TRBJ2-3,TRBV24-1,TGTGCCACCAGTGATCAGGCCCCAGATACGCAGTATTTT,CATSDQAPDTQYF
.,.,TRBJ2-2,TRBV5-4,TGTGCCAGCAGCTTGCCGGGAGACACCGGGGAGCTGTTTTTT,CASSLPGDTGELFF
TRBD1,once,TRBJ2-7,TRBV9,TGTGCCAGCAGCGAGGGACAGGGTTACGAGCAGTACTTC,CASSEGQGYEQYF
TRBD1,.,TRBJ1-6,TRBV6-5,TGTGCCAGCAAGCAAGGGACAGGGATGGCTTCACCCCTCCACTTT,CASKQGTGMASPLHF
.,.,TRBJ1-1,TRBV9,TGTGCCAGCAGCGTATTCGGGGGCACTGAAGCTTTCTTT,CASSVFGGTEAFF
TRBD1,once,TRBJ1-5,TRBV19,TGTGCCAGTACCCAGAAGGTAGGGGGCGCGCCCAATCAGCCCCAGCATTTT,CASTQKVGGAPNQPQHF
TRBD1,.,TRBJ2-3,TRBV3-1/TRBV3-2,TGTGCCAGCAGCTCAGTACAGGGGGCACAGATCCCGGGAGCCGGGGGTAATACGCAGTATTTT,CASSSVQGAQIPGAGGNTQYF
.,.,TRBJ2-3,TRBV28,TGTGCCAGCAGTTCCGGAGGGGTAGATACGCAGTATTTT,CASSSGGVDTQYF
.,.,TRBJ1-1,TRBV4-1,TGCGCCAGCAGCCAAGTTTCCAGGGGGAACACTGAAGCTTTCTTT,CASSQVSRGNTEAFF
TRBD1,.,TRBJ2-7,TRBV18,TGTGCCAGCTCAGGGACAGATAAGGAGCAGTACTTC,CASSGTDKEQYF
.,.,TRBJ2-7,TRBV5-4,TGTGCCAGCAGCTTGGAAGTGGGAGCGATTTACGAGCAGTACTTC,CASSLEVGAIYEQYF
.,.,TRBJ1-1,TRBV6-6,TGTGCCGGAGGCATGGGCTCTGAAGCTTTCTTT,CAGGMGSEAFF
.,.,TRBJ1-1,TRBV27,TGTGCCAGCAGTTCCGTGCGGGGGACTGAAGCTTTCTTT,CASSSVRGTEAFF
.,many,TRBJ2-1,TRBV7-2,TGTGCCAGCAGCTTAGGGTATGCGAGGGGGTCCAATGAGCAGTTCTTC,CASSLGYARGSNEQFF
.,.,TRBJ1-4,TRBV9,TGTGCCAGCAGCGTAGAAGGGGATTTGAATGAAAAACTGTTTTTT,CASSVEGDLNEKLFF
.,.,TRBJ2-1,TRBV1,TGCACCAGCAGCCGGTCTCACAACGGGTATGAGCAGTTCTTC,CTSSRSHNGYEQFF
.,.,TRBJ1-2,TRBV3-1/TRBV3-2,TGTGCCAGCAGTCCATATGGCATGGGGGGGAACTATGGCTACACCTTC,CASSPYGMGGNYGYTF
TRBD2,.,TRBJ2-2,TRBV18,TGTGCCAGCTCACCAACGTTATCGGGACTAGGATCCGGGGAGCTGTTTTTT,CASSPTLSGLGSGELFF
.,.,TRBJ2-7,TRBV18,TGTGCCAGCTCACCACCGGTCAGAACCTACGAGCAGTACTTC,CASSPPVRTYEQYF
TRBD2,.,TRBJ2-1,TRBV6-5,TGTGCCAGCACCTCGGGGGGGGCCAATGAGCAGTTCTTC,CASTSGGANEQFF
TRBD1,.,TRBJ2-2,TRBV5-1,TGCGCCAGCAGCAGAGGGACAGGGTCCGGGGAGCTGTTTTTT,CASSRGTGSGELFF
TRBD2,.,TRBJ2-1,TRBV30,TGTGCCTGGAGTGCCCTAGCGGGTGAGCAGTTCTTC,CAWSALAGEQFF
TRBD2,.,TRBJ2-7,TRBV19,TGTGCCAGTAGGCTGCTAGCGGGAGATCGCGAGCAGTACTTC,CASRLLAGDREQYF
TRBD1,.,TRBJ1-1,TRBV28,TGTGCCAGCAGTTTACCCGGACAGGGTGACACTGAAGCTTTCTTT,CASSLPGQGDTEAFF
TRBD2,.,TRBJ2-3,TRBV30,TGTGCCTGGAGTATACTAGCGGGATATACGCAGTATTTT,CAWSILAGYTQYF